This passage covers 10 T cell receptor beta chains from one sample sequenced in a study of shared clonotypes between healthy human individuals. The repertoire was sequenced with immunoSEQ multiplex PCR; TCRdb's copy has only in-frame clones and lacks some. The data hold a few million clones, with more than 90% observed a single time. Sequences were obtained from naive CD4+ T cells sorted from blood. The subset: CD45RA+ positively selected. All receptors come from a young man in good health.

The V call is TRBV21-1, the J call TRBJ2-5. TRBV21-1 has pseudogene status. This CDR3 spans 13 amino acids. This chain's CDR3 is CASSKALGETQYF. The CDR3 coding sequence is TGTGCCAGCAGCAAAGCGCTAGGGGAGACCCAGTACTTC.

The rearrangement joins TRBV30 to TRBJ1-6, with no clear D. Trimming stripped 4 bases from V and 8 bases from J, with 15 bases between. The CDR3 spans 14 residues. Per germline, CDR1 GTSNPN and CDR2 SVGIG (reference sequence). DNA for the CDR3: TGTGCCTGGAACTCGGGAAGGTTGGATTCACCCCTCCACTTT. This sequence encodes CAWNSGRLDSPLHF.

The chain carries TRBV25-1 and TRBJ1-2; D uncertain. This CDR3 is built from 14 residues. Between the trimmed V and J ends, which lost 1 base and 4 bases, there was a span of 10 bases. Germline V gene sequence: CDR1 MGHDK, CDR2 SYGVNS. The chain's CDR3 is CASSELGSTYGYTF. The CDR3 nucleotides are TGTGCCAGCAGTGAATTGGGCAGTACCTATGGCTACACCTTC.

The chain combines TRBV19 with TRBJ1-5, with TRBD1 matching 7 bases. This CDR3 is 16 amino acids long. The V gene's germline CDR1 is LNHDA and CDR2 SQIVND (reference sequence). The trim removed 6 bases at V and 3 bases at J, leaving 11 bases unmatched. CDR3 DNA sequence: TGTGCCAGTAGCTTTAACCCGACAGGGAACAATCAGCCCCAGCATTTT. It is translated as CASSFNPTGNNQPQHF.

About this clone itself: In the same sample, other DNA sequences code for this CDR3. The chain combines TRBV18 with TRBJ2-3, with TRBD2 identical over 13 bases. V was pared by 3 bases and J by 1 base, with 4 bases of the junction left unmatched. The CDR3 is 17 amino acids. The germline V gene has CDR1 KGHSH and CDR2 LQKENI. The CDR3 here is CASSPRLAGGGTDTQYF. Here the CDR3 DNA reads TGTGCCAGCTCACCTCGACTAGCGGGAGGAGGCACAGATACGCAGTATTTT.

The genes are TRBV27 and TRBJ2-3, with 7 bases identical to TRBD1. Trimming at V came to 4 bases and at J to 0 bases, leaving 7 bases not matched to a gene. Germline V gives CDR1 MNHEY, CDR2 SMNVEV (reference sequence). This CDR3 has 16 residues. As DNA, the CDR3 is TGTGCCAGCAGTTCGGGACAGTGGGGAAGCACAGATACGCAGTATTTT. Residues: CASSSGQWGSTDTQYF.

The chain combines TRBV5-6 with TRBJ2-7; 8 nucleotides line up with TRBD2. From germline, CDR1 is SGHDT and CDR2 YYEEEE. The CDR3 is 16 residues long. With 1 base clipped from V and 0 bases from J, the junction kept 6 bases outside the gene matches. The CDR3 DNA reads TGTGCCAGCAGCTTGAATACGGGAGGGACCTCCTACGAGCAGTACTTC. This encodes CASSLNTGGTSYEQYF.

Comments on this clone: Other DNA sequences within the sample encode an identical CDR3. The CDR3, as DNA: TGTGCCAGCAGTGGGACAGGAGTAAACTATGGCTACACCTTC. It is translated as CASSGTGVNYGYTF. This chain connects TRBV2 to TRBJ1-2, with TRBD1 identical over 7 bases. Losses at the gene ends were 4 bases for V and 2 bases for J; bases not matched to a gene: 4. The germline gives CDR1 SNHLY, CDR2 FYNNEI. This CDR3 is 14 amino acids long.

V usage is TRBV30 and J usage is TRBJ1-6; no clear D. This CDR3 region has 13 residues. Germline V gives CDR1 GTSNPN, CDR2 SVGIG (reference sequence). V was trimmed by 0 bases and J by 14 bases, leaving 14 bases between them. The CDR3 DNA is TGTGCCTGGAGTGTACTTTCCGTTGGGGCCCTCCACTTT. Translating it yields CAWSVLSVGALHF.

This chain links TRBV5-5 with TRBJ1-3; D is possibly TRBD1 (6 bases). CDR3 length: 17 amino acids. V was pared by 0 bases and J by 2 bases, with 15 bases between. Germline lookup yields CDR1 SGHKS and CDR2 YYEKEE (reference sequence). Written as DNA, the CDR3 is TGTGCCAGCAGCTTGGAACCAGCTGGACAGCCTGGAAACACCATATATTTT. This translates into CASSLEPAGQPGNTIYF.